This T cell receptor (beta chain) originates from a study of type 1 regulatory T cells. Study background: T-allo10 is an in vitro-generated, Tr1-enriched CD4 T cell product specific for alloantigen.

TCRdb fed the reads into MiXCR, producing one record per CDR3 protein. The table has approximately 90,000 distinct CDR3 sequences, around 30% seen once. Germline CDR1 and CDR2: MNHEY and SVGEGT. The CDR3 sequence is 17 residues long. The V end was cut by 0 bases, the J end by 1 base, with 15 bases between. The clonotype comes from a human donor in good health. The chain is built from TRBV6-2 or TRBV6-3 and TRBJ2-5; a possible D gene is TRBD1 (6 bases). Sequences were obtained from CD4+ T cells, either the whole sample or a sorted fraction (not recorded which). CDR3: CASSYSPGDAFQETQYF. Here the CDR3 DNA reads TGTGCCAGCAGTTACTCTCCAGGGGACGCCTTCCAAGAGACCCAGTACTTC.